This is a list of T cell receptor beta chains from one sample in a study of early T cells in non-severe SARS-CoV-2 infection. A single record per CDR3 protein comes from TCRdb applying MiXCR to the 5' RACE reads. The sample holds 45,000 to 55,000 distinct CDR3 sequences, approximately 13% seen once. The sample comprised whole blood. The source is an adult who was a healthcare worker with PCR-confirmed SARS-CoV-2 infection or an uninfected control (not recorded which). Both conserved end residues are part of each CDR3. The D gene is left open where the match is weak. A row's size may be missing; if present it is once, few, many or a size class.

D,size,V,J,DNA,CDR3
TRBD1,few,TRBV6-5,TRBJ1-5,TGTGCCAGCAGTCCGACTGGACAGGGCAATCAGCCCCAGCATTTT,CASSPTGQGNQPQHF
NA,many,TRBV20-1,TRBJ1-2,TGCAGTGCTAGAGTTCAGGGGAGGGGCACCAATGGCTACACCTTC,CSARVQGRGTNGYTF
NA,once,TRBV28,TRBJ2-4,TGTGCCAGCAGTTTGAGAGAAAACATTCAGTACTTC,CASSLRENIQYF
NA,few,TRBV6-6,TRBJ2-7,TGTGCCAGCAGTTACTCGACTAGTTACGAGCAGTACTTC,CASSYSTSYEQYF
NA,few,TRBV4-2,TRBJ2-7,TGTGCCAGCAGCCGGGAAAACCCGGGACCCTCATTTGGCTACGAGCAGTACTTC,CASSRENPGPSFGYEQYF
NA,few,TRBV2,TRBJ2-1,TGTGCCAGCAGTGAACGCGGGCCCGATGGTGAGCAGTTCTTC,CASSERGPDGEQFF
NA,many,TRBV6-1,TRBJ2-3,TGTGCCTGCGGATGGGCTCTCTCCTCAGATACGCAGTATTTT,CACGWALSSDTQYF
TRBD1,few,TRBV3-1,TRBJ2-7,TGTGCCAGCAGCCCCGGACAGGGGCCAAGCTACGAGCAGTACTTC,CASSPGQGPSYEQYF
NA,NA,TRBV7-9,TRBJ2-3,TGTGCCAGCAGCTTATTTCAGGGGGGGCCAGATACGCAGTATTTT,CASSLFQGGPDTQYF
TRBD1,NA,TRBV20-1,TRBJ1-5,TGCAGTGCTAGCCCCGGGACAGGGAGGATAGGGCCCCAGCATTTT,CSASPGTGRIGPQHF
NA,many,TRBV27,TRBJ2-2,TGTGCCAGCAGCCAAAGACTAGCCGGGGAGCTGTTTTTT,CASSQRLAGELFF
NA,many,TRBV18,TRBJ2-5,TGTGCCAGCTCACCGGGGCTTACGAAAGAGACCCAGTACTTC,CASSPGLTKETQYF
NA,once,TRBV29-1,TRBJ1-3,TGCAGCGTTGGGACCTCTGGAAACACCATATATTTT,CSVGTSGNTIYF
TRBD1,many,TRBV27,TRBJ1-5,TGTGCCAGCAGTTTGGGGACAGGGGGTCAGCCCCAGCATTTT,CASSLGTGGQPQHF
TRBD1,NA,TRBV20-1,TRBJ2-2,TGCAGTGCTCCCGGAGACAGGGGCGCGCGGGCCTCCGGGGAGCTGTTTTTT,CSAPGDRGARASGELFF
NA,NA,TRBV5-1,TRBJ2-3,TGCGCCAGCAGCCGAAGTGGGGCTAGCCAATCGGTATCACTCACAGATACGCAGTATTTT,CASSRSGASQSVSLTDTQYF
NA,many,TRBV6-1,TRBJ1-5,TGTGCCAGCGAGTCGTTTAATCAGCCCCAGCATTTT,CASESFNQPQHF
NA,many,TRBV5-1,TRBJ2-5,TGCGCCAGCAGTTTCCGTCCCCAAGAGACCCAGTACTTC,CASSFRPQETQYF